This TCR beta chain comes out of a study of OX40 agonist ivuxolimab in advanced cancers. The germline V gene encodes CDR1 GTSNPN and CDR2 SVGIG (reference sequence). This CDR3 has 12 amino acids. With 2 bases removed from V and 4 bases from J, the gap between germline ends came to 8 bases. Repertoires were generated with immunoSEQ multiplex PCR, while TCRdb's copy carries only in-frame clones and drops some. The table includes some 70,000 clones, 75% to 95% detected once. The V gene is TRBV30, the J gene TRBJ1-2; tentatively, D is TRBD1 (5 bases). The TCR sequence derives from an adult with an advanced solid tumor such as melanoma, head and neck, liver or kidney cancer. Sample: CD4+ or CD8+ T cells sorted from blood, taken in a trial of the OX40 agonist ivuxolimab. In nucleotides, the CDR3 is TGTGCCTGGAGTACGGGGGTCTATGGCTACACCTTC. It translates to CAWSTGVYGYTF.